Here is one T cell receptor (beta chain) with its context. TCRdb recomputed calls from the RT-PCR reads with MiXCR, one row per CDR3 protein. The sample lists about a million distinct CDR3 sequences; under 20% were seen once. This entry comes from a study of patients and donors after allogeneic stem cell transplantation. Germline V gene lookup returns CDR1 DFQATT and CDR2 SNEGSKA (reference sequence). CDR3 length: 13 amino acids. Losses at the gene ends were 6 bases for V and 2 bases for J; bases not matched to a gene: 5. The sample consisted of blood, either unsorted or a sorted T cell fraction (not recorded which). This chain joins TRBV20-1 and TRBJ2-7; 9 nucleotides agree with TRBD1. The sequence came from a human donor who was either an allogeneic HSCT recipient or a stem cell or donor lymphocyte infusion donor (not recorded which). It is not recorded whose cells these are; they may come from a transplant donor. This chain's CDR3 is CSAGGDRAYEQYF. CDR3 nucleotides: TGCAGTGCGGGGGGGGACAGGGCCTACGAGCAGTACTTC.